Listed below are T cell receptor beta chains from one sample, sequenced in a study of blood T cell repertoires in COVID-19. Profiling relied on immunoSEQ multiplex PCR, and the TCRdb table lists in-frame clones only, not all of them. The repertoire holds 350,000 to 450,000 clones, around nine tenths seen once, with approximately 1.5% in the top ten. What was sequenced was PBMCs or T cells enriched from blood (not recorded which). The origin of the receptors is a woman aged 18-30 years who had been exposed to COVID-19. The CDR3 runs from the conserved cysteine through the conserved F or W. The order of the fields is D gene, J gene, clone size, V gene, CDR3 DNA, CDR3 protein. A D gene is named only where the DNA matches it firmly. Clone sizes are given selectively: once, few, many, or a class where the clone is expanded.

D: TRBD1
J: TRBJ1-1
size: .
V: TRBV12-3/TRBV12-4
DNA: TGTGCCAGCAGTTTGGGGACAGCTGAAGCTTTCTTT
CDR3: CASSLGTAEAFF

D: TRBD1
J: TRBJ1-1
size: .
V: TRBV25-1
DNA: TGTGCCAGCAGTGAATTAGGGACAGGGAACACTGAAGCTTTCTTT
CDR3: CASSELGTGNTEAFF

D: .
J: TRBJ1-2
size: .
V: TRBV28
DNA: TGTGCCAGCATCCGTCAGGGGAACCCTAACTATGGCTACACCTTC
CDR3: CASIRQGNPNYGYTF

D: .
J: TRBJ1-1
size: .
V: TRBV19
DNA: TGTGCCAGTAGTATAGATCCGCGATACACTGAAGCTTTCTTT
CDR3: CASSIDPRYTEAFF

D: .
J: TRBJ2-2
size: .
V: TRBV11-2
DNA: TGTGCCAGCAGCTTAGTTGTGGGGCGCACCGGGGAGCTGTTTTTT
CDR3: CASSLVVGRTGELFF

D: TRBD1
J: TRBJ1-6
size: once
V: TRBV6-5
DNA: TGTGCCAGCAGTTACTCGAGGGACAGGGGGAATTCACCCCTCCACTTT
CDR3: CASSYSRDRGNSPLHF

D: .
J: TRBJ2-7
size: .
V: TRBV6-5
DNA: TGTGCCAGCAGCCCCGGGGGTTCCTACGAGCAGTACTTC
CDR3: CASSPGGSYEQYF

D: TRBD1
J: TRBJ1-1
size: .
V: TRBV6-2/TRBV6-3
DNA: TGTGCCAGCAGTTCCACAGGGGGCAACACTGAAGCTTTCTTT
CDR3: CASSSTGGNTEAFF

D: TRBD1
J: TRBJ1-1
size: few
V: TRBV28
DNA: TGTGCCAGCAGTTTCCAGACAGGGCAGTATGAAGCTTTCTTT
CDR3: CASSFQTGQYEAFF

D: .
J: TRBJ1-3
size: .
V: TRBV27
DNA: TGTGCCAGCAGTTTGGCGGGGTACTCTGGAAACACCATATATTTT
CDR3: CASSLAGYSGNTIYF

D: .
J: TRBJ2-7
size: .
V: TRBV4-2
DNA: TGTGCCAGCAGCCCGTCCACCCGGGCCTACGAGCAGTACTTC
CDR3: CASSPSTRAYEQYF

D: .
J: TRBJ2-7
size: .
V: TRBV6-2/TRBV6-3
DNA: TGTGCCAGCAGTGGACAGTGGGCCTACGAGCAGTACTTC
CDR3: CASSGQWAYEQYF

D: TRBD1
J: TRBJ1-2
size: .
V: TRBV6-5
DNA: TGTGCCAGCAGTTCTCAGGGGGCTAGGGGCTACACCTTC
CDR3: CASSSQGARGYTF

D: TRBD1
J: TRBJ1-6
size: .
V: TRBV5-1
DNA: TGCGCCAGCAGCCCCCCCACCGGGACAGGGAATTCACCCCTCCACTTT
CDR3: CASSPPTGTGNSPLHF

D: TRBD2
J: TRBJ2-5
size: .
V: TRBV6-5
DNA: TGTGCCAGCAGCCCGGGACTAGCGCAAGAGACCCAGTACTTC
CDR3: CASSPGLAQETQYF

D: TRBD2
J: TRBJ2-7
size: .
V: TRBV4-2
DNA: TGTGCCAGCAGCCATCAGAGGGTAAGGACTAGCTACCACGAGCAGTACTTC
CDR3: CASSHQRVRTSYHEQYF

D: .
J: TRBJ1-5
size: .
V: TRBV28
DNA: TGTGCCAGCAGCTGGGGACTCAATGATCAGCCCCAGCATTTT
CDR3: CASSWGLNDQPQHF

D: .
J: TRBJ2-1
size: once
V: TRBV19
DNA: TGTGCCAGTAGTATGGTGCAGGGGCTGGAGGATGAGCAGTTCTTC
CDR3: CASSMVQGLEDEQFF

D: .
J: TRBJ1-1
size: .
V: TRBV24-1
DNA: TGTGCCACCAGGGACGGGGTGAACACTGAAGCTTTCTTT
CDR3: CATRDGVNTEAFF

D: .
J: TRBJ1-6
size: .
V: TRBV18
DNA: TGTGCCAGCTCACTAACGCTACAGGAAAGTTATTCACCCCTCCACTTT
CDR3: CASSLTLQESYSPLHF

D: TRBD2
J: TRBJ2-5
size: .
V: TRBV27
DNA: TGTGCCAGCAGTTCGACCTTAGCGGGATTAGAGACCCAGTACTTC
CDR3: CASSSTLAGLETQYF

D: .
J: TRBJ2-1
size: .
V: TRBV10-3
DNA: TGTGCCATCAGTGAGATAGCGGTTGAGCAGTTCTTC
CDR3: CAISEIAVEQFF

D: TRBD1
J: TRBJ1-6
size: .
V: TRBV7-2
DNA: TGTGCCAGCACCCGGGGACAGGGCGTTTCACCCCTCCACTTT
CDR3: CASTRGQGVSPLHF

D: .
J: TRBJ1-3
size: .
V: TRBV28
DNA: TGTGCCAGCAGTTTCCTGGGGTGGGGATCGGGGAACACCATATATTTT
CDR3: CASSFLGWGSGNTIYF

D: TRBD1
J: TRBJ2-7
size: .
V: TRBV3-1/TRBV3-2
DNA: TGTGCCAGCAGCCAAGATGGGCAGGGGGTTAAGCAGTACTTC
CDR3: CASSQDGQGVKQYF

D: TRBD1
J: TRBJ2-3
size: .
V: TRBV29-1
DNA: TGCAGCGTTGAATCAGGGGGTTTCACAGATACGCAGTATTTT
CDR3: CSVESGGFTDTQYF

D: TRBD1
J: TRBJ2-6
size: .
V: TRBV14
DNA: TGTGCCAGCAGCCATCCGGGACAGTATGGTTTTGGGGGTGGGGCCAACGTCCTGACTTTC
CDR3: CASSHPGQYGFGGGANVLTF

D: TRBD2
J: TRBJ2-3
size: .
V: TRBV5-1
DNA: TGCGCCAGCAGCCCCGGGACTAGCGGGAGGATAGATACGCAGTATTTT
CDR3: CASSPGTSGRIDTQYF

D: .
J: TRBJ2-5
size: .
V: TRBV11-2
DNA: TGTGCCAGCAGCGTTACAGGGTTTTCTCCCCAGGAGACCCAGTACTTC
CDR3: CASSVTGFSPQETQYF

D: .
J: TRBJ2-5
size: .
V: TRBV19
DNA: TGTGCCAGTAGTACGAAACAGGGACCATGGGAGACCCAGTACTTC
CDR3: CASSTKQGPWETQYF

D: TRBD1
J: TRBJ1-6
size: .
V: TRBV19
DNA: TGTGCCAGTAGCCGAACCCGGGACAGGGGTCTCGGCAATTCACCCCTCCACTTT
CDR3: CASSRTRDRGLGNSPLHF

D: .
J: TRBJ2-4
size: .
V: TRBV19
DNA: TGTGCCAGTAGTACCCCACAGGGCCTCCAAAACATTCAGTACTTC
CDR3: CASSTPQGLQNIQYF

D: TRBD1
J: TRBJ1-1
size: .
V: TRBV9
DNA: TGTGCCAGCAGCGTAGCTCCAGGGGGGACTGAAGCTTTCTTT
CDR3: CASSVAPGGTEAFF

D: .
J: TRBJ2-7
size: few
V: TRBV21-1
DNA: TGTGCCAGCAGCAAAGGGGCGAGGACAACGCCCTACGAGCAGTACTTC
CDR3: CASSKGARTTPYEQYF

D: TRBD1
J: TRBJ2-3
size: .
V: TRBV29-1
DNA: TGCAGCGTTGGCAGGGGGCTCACAGATACGCAGTATTTT
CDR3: CSVGRGLTDTQYF

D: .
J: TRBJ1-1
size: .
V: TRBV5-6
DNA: TGTGCCAGCAGCTTGCAGGGCCCTGAAGCTTTCTTT
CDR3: CASSLQGPEAFF

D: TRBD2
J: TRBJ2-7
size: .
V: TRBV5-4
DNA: TGTGCCAGCAGCTTGGCGCCCACTAGCGTCTACGAGCAGTACTTC
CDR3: CASSLAPTSVYEQYF

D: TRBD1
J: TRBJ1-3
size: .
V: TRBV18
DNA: TGTGCCAGCTCACCAAAGGGAGCCGGGACAGGGTCGAAGAGCTCTGGAAACACCATATATTTT
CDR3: CASSPKGAGTGSKSSGNTIYF

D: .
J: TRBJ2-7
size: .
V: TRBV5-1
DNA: TGCGCCAGCAGCGGCGGGTACGGTTACACCTACGAGCAGTACTTC
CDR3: CASSGGYGYTYEQYF

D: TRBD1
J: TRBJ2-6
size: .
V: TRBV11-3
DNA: TGTGCCAGCAGCTTAGATGCCCTTCCTACAGGGGTGGGGGCCAACGTCCTGACTTTC
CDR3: CASSLDALPTGVGANVLTF

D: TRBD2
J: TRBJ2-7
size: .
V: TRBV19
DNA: TGTGCCAGTAGTATCGGTCCTAGCGGGGGAGCCTCCGTGTACGAGCAGTACTTC
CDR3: CASSIGPSGGASVYEQYF

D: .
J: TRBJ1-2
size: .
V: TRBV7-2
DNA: TGTGCCAGCACCGTTCGCAGTGGAGCTAACTATGGCTACACCTTC
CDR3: CASTVRSGANYGYTF

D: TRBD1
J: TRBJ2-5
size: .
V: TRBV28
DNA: TGTGCCAGCAGTTCACCCAACAGGGGGCGCGAGGAAGAGACCCAGTACTTC
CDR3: CASSSPNRGREEETQYF

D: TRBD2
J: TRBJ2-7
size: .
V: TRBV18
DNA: TGTGCCAGCTCACCTCCGGGACTAGCGGGAGAAAGGCAGTACTTC
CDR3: CASSPPGLAGERQYF

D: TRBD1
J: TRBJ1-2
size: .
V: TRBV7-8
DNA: TGTGCCAGCAGCTCCCGGGACAGGGTCGTCTTC
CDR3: CASSSRDRVVF

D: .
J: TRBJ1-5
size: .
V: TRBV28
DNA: TGTGCCAGCAAAGACTCCAAGGGGAGCAATCAGCCCCAGCATTTT
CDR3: CASKDSKGSNQPQHF

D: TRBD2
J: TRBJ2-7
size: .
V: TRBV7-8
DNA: TGTGCCAGCAGCTTAACGACGAATGAACGGACTAGCAGGCAGTACTTC
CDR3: CASSLTTNERTSRQYF

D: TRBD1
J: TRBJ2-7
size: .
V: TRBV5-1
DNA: TGCGCCAGTCACGGGACAGGGGTCTCCTACGAGCAGTACTTC
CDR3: CASHGTGVSYEQYF

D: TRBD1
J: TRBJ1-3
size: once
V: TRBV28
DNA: TGTGCCAGCGGATACGACAGGGGTTTCTCTGGAAACACCATATATTTT
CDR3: CASGYDRGFSGNTIYF

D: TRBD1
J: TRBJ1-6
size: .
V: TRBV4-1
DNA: TGCGCCAGCAGCCAAGATGGGACAGGGTTTTCACCCCTCCACTTT
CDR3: CASSQDGTGFSPLHF

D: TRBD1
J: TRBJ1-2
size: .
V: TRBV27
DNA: TGTGCCAGCAGTTCCGGGACAGGGCGTCAATATGGCTACACCTTC
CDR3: CASSSGTGRQYGYTF